Shown below are 28 T cell receptor beta chains from a single sample sequenced in a study of blood T cell repertoires in COVID-19. Clones were read by immunoSEQ multiplex PCR, and TCRdb kept only the in-frame ones, dropping some. The table has more than 85,000 clones, 70% to 90% seen once; the top ten hold around 12%. Sample: peripheral blood. These receptor sequences come from a human donor in a cohort sampled during active COVID-19.

The chain joins TRBV19 to TRBJ2-7, with 8 positions matching TRBD2. The germline CDR1 and CDR2 sequences are LNHDA and SQIVND (reference sequence). The J segment lost 2 bases and the V segment lost 6 bases, leaving 3 bases of the junction unmatched. The CDR3 length is 13 residues. Here the CDR3 DNA reads TGTGCCAGTAGGGACGGGAGGGCCTACGAGCAGTACTTC. It specifies CASRDGRAYEQYF.

This chain connects TRBV5-4 to TRBJ1-1, with D perhaps TRBD1 (6 bases). Germline CDR1 SGHNT, CDR2 YYREEE (reference sequence). V was trimmed by 4 bases and J by 1 base, leaving 14 bases between them. The CDR3 runs to 15 residues. The CDR3 bases are TGTGCCAGCAGCCGTGGACAGACCTCGAACACTGAAGCTTTCTTT. This gives the protein CASSRGQTSNTEAFF. The variable domain in full, completed from reference TRBV5-4 and TRBJ1-1, reads ETGVTQSPTHLIKTRGQQVTLRCSSQSGHNTVSWYQQALGQGPQFIFQYYREEENGRGNFPPRFSGLQFPNYSSELNVNALELDDSALYLCASSRGQTSNTEAFFGQGTRLTVV.

The V and J genes are TRBV14 and TRBJ2-7; D is perhaps TRBD1 (5 bases). The CDR3 is made up of 14 amino acids. The germline V gene has CDR1 SGHDN and CDR2 FVKESK. V lost 8 bases to trimming and J lost 5 bases, with 19 bases between them. CDR3 sequence: CASGPQLRGHEQYF. CDR3 sequence (DNA): TGTGCCAGCGGGCCCCAACTTAGGGGCCACGAGCAGTACTTC.

The J gene is TRBJ2-3, the V gene TRBV7-9; D possibly corresponds to TRBD2 (6 bases). The CDR3 length is 14 residues. The germline CDR1 and CDR2 sequences are SEHNR and FQNEAQ (reference sequence). V was shortened by 4 bases and J by 3 bases, with 11 bases between the two germline ends. CDR3 bases: TGTGCCAGCAGCTCCCCTCGGGGGACAGATACGCAGTATTTT. Its translation is CASSSPRGTDTQYF. The whole variable domain, filled in from reference TRBV7-9 and TRBJ2-3, reads DTGVSQNPRHKITKRGQNVTFRCDPISEHNRLYWYRQTLGQGPEFLTYFQNEAQLEKSRLLSDRFSAERPKGSFSTLEIQRTEQGDSAMYLCASSSPRGTDTQYFGPGTRLTVL.

The rearrangement links TRBV11-1 to TRBJ2-5, with 11 bases matching TRBD2. Unmatched junction bases numbered 5, after V lost 3 bases and J lost 5 bases. Germline CDR1 SGHAT, CDR2 FQDESV (reference sequence). CDR3 length equals 15 residues. The CDR3 DNA reads as TGTGCCAGCAGCTTTAGCGGGAGGGGACGGGAGACCCAGTACTTC. Protein: CASSFSGRGRETQYF.

The CDR3 here is CASSAGAGGPSDTQYF. CDR3 sequence (DNA): TGTGCCAGCAGCGCGGGAGCGGGGGGGCCATCGGATACGCAGTATTTT. The chain combines TRBV7-3 with TRBJ2-3; 10 bases match TRBD2. The J segment lost 6 bases and the V segment lost 5 bases, leaving 11 bases of the junction unmatched. The CDR3 consists of 16 residues. Looked up from germline, CDR1 is SGHTA and CDR2 is FQGTGA.

V is TRBV19 and J is TRBJ1-2; D possibly corresponds to TRBD1 (6 bases). This CDR3 region has 14 residues. Germline CDR1 and CDR2: LNHDA and SQIVND (reference sequence). Trimming cost V 3 bases and J 2 bases, with 10 bases left between them. This CDR3 is CASSMPGVNYGYTF. CDR3 coding DNA: TGTGCCAGTAGTATGCCAGGGGTAAACTATGGCTACACCTTC.

The chain couples TRBV7-9 to TRBJ1-1; D perhaps matches TRBD1 (5 bases). The germline gives CDR1 SEHNR, CDR2 FQNEAQ (reference sequence). V lost 5 bases and J 1 base, leaving 11 bases between the germline ends. This CDR3 has 14 residues. The CDR3 reads CASSPFRENTEAFF. For the CDR3, the DNA is TGTGCCAGCAGCCCTTTCAGGGAGAACACTGAAGCTTTCTTT.

This CDR3 reads CASSPGTGGIYEQYF. The DNA of the CDR3 is TGTGCCAGCAGCCCCGGGACAGGGGGGATCTACGAGCAGTACTTC. The rearrangement uses TRBV5-6 and TRBJ2-7, with 11 bases matching TRBD1. V was clipped by 4 bases and J by 3 bases; unmatched bases: 6. This CDR3 contains 15 residues. Germline V gene sequence: CDR1 SGHDT, CDR2 YYEEEE.

The genes are TRBV11-3 and TRBJ2-5; D gene unclear. Trimming pared 1 base from V and 5 bases from J, leaving 8 bases between. The CDR3 spans 13 residues. Germline V gene lookup returns CDR1 SGHNT and CDR2 YENEEA. The CDR3 reads CASSLGQSETQYF. CDR3 DNA sequence: TGTGCCAGCAGCTTAGGGCAGTCGGAGACCCAGTACTTC.

The chain employs TRBV19 and TRBJ2-5; TRBD1 aligns across 8 bases. This CDR3 spans 15 amino acids. V trimming: 4 bases; J trimming: 3 bases; junction bases outside the gene matches: 7. Germline V lookup: CDR1 LNHDA, CDR2 SQIVND (reference sequence). The CDR3 sequence is CASSTARGPEETQYF. The DNA of the CDR3 is TGTGCCAGTAGTACCGCCAGGGGGCCGGAAGAGACCCAGTACTTC.

The chain joins TRBV6-2 or TRBV6-3 to TRBJ2-7; no firm D call. The germline gives CDR1 MNHEY, CDR2 SVGEGT. With 2 bases removed from V and 4 bases from J, the gap between germline ends came to 3 bases. CDR3 length equals 11 residues. DNA for the CDR3: TGTGCCAGCAGTTACCTATACGAGCAGTACTTC. Translating gives CASSYLYEQYF.

The chain employs TRBV4-3 and TRBJ1-4; possibly TRBD1 for D (5 bases). Germline loops: CDR1 LGHNA, CDR2 YSLEER. Trimming shortened V by 4 bases and J by 8 bases, and 23 bases separated the two germline ends. The CDR3 length is 17 residues. CDR3 nucleotides: TGCGCCAGCAGCCGCCAACGAGGTGCCGGGGGTCAAGAAAAACTGTTTTTT. It codes for CASSRQRGAGGQEKLFF.

J is TRBJ2-7 and V is TRBV19, with D perhaps matching TRBD1 (6 bases). The V and J ends lost 10 bases and 2 bases respectively, with 18 bases between them. This CDR3 is built from 14 residues. Germline assignment: CDR1 LNHDA and CDR2 SQIVND (reference sequence). The CDR3 spells CATCPRTDTYEQYF. Written as DNA, the CDR3 is TGTGCCACCTGCCCCCGGACAGATACCTACGAGCAGTACTTC.

V and J are TRBV30 and TRBJ1-1, with 11 bases lining up with TRBD1. The CDR3 is 14 amino acids. Germline CDR1 GTSNPN, CDR2 SVGIG (reference sequence). V lost 7 bases and J lost 5; bases outside the gene matches: 9. The CDR3 DNA is TGTGCCTACGAATCCGGGACAGGGGGAACTGAAGCTTTCTTT. Its translation: CAYESGTGGTEAFF. The full variable domain, with the rest looked up from reference TRBV30 and TRBJ1-1, is SQTIHQWPATLVQPVGSPLSLECTVEGTSNPNLYWYRQAAGRGLQLLFYSVGIGQISSEVPQNLSASRPQDRQFILSSKKLLLSDSGFYLCAYESGTGGTEAFFGQGTRLTVV.

This chain joins TRBV15 and TRBJ1-1; maybe TRBD1 (5 bases). V lost 0 bases and J lost 0, with 14 bases in between. The CDR3 has 17 residues. In germline, CDR1 is LNHNV, CDR2 YYDKDF (reference sequence). As DNA, the CDR3 is TGTGCCACCAGCAGAGATAACGACAGCTTAATGAACACTGAAGCTTTCTTT. Translated, it gives CATSRDNDSLMNTEAFF.

The CDR3 loop is CASSLAPAGDGTGELFF. The CDR3 nucleotides are TGTGCCAGCAGCTTAGCCCCGGCGGGAGATGGGACCGGGGAGCTGTTTTTT. The chain uses TRBV7-2 and TRBJ2-2; 7 bases fit TRBD2. The CDR3 spans 17 residues. V shed 0 bases and J 5 bases; nucleotides not matched to a gene: 9. Germline CDR1 is SGHTA and CDR2 is FQGNSA.

This clone appeared a single time. The J gene is TRBJ1-2, the V gene TRBV4-2; D not resolved. Germline CDR1 LGHNA, CDR2 YNFKEQ. The CDR3 is 13 amino acids. Trimming took off 0 bases at V and 4 bases at J, with 6 bases between the two ends. The CDR3: CASSQEEAYGYTF. For the CDR3, the DNA is TGTGCCAGCAGCCAAGAAGAGGCCTATGGCTACACCTTC.

This chain uses TRBV27 with TRBJ2-2, with a possible D match to TRBD2 (5 bases). The ends were cut back, 4 bases at V and 3 bases at J, with 15 bases in the middle. Per the germline V gene, CDR1 is MNHEY and CDR2 is SMNVEV (reference sequence). The CDR3 has 16 residues. CDR3 sequence (DNA): TGTGCCAGCAGTTCCTCACCCCGGGGAGACACCGGGGAGCTGTTTTTT. Translated: CASSSSPRGDTGELFF.

DNA for the CDR3: TGTGCCAGCAGCCAAGGTTCTTGGGGGGTTAAGTCGACCGGGGAGCTGTTTTTT. The encoded protein is CASSQGSWGVKSTGELFF. The V call is TRBV3-1 (or the pseudogene TRBV3-2), the J call TRBJ2-2; D may be TRBD2 (6 bases). Germline-derived CDR1 and CDR2 are LGHDT and YNNKEL (reference sequence). The length of the CDR3 is 18 residues. The V and J ends lost 1 base and 5 bases respectively, with 20 bases between them.

The genes are TRBV18 and TRBJ2-1; TRBD2 is a possible D gene (5 bases). V dropped 3 bases and J dropped 0 bases, with 6 bases sitting between them. There are 14 residues in the CDR3. The V gene's germline CDR1 is KGHSH and CDR2 LQKENI. This chain's CDR3 is CASSPGNSYNEQFF. CDR3 bases: TGTGCCAGCTCACCCGGGAACTCCTACAATGAGCAGTTCTTC. Using reference TRBV18 and TRBJ2-1 for the parts outside the CDR3, the full variable domain is NAGVMQNPRHLVRRRGQEARLRCSPMKGHSHVYWYRQLPEEGLKFMVYLQKENIIDESGMPKERFSAEFPKEGPSILRIQQVVRGDSAAYFCASSPGNSYNEQFFGPGTRLTVL.

This rearrangement joins TRBV16 to TRBJ1-5, with TRBD1 matching over 7 bases. J gave up 6 bases and V 2 bases, and 4 bases lay outside the gene matches. The CDR3 spans 14 residues. Germline V gene data show CDR1 as KGHSY and CDR2 as FQNENV. The CDR3 DNA is TGTGCCAGCAGCCAAAGGACAGGTGTTCAGCCCCAGCATTTT. Protein sequence: CASSQRTGVQPQHF.

The chain carries TRBV5-1 and TRBJ2-1; TRBD1 aligns across 11 bases. The CDR3 is 13 residues long. With 3 bases clipped from V and 15 bases from J, the junction kept 8 bases outside the gene matches. Germline V gives CDR1 SGHRS, CDR2 YFSETQ. CDR3 DNA sequence: TGCGCCAGCAGCTCGACATCCGGGACAGGGGGGTTCTTC. Its protein is CASSSTSGTGGFF.

The rearrangement links TRBV5-1 to TRBJ2-1; 8 bases are shared with TRBD2. Germline loops: CDR1 SGHRS, CDR2 YFSETQ. J lost 6 bases, V lost 1 base, and 6 bases had no gene match. This CDR3 is built from 15 residues. As DNA, the CDR3 is TGCGCCAGCAGCTTGTCTAGCGGGTTTTCCAATGAGCAGTTCTTC. It is translated as CASSLSSGFSNEQFF.

V usage is TRBV7-3 and J usage is TRBJ2-3, with 12 nucleotides matching TRBD1. Trimming took 3 bases from V and 11 from J; bases not matched to a gene: 9. Germline V lookup: CDR1 SGHTA, CDR2 FQGTGA. The CDR3 loop spans 15 amino acids. CDR3 in amino acids: CASSFSGTGGVEQYF. The CDR3 region has the DNA TGTGCCAGCAGCTTTTCCGGGACAGGGGGCGTTGAGCAGTATTTT.

V and J are TRBV30 and TRBJ2-5; 10 nucleotides line up with TRBD2. CDR1 and CDR2 (germline): GTSNPN, SVGIG (reference sequence). This CDR3 region has 22 residues. V shed 1 base, J shed 2 bases, and the junction held 25 bases outside the gene matches. The DNA for the CDR3 is TGTGCCTGGAGTGAGGATGGCAAACTAAGCGGGAGGGCCTTAGGCACGCAAGAGACCCAGTACTTC. Its protein product is CAWSEDGKLSGRALGTQETQYF.

V usage is TRBV28 and J usage is TRBJ2-2; 9 bases are shared with TRBD1. V was clipped by 0 bases and J by 1 base; unmatched bases: 15. CDR3 size: 21 residues. The germline gives CDR1 MDHEN, CDR2 SYDVKM. The CDR3, as DNA: TGTGCCAGCAGTTTATGGCGCAAGGGACAGGGTTCACATGGGAACACCGGGGAGCTGTTTTTT. Translating gives CASSLWRKGQGSHGNTGELFF.

This sequence joins TRBV11-1 and TRBJ1-3; weak D call: TRBD1 (5 bases). The V and J ends lost 2 bases and 0 bases respectively, with 11 bases between them. CDR1 and CDR2 from the germline V gene are SGHAT and FQDESV (reference sequence). This CDR3 is built from 16 residues. Written as DNA, the CDR3 is TGTGCCAGCAGCTTATACGGCGACAGCTCTGGAAACACCATATATTTT. It translates to CASSLYGDSSGNTIYF.